Each of the 19 T cell receptor beta chains below was sequenced from the same sample in a study of blood T cell repertoires in COVID-19. Sequencing was performed with immunoSEQ multiplex PCR; in TCRdb, only in-frame clones are kept and a portion is missing. The sample records about 160,000 clones, just over 90% being singletons. Source material: peripheral blood. These TCRs come from a man aged 18 to 30 with acute or convalescent COVID-19.

The chain has TRBV7-6 and TRBJ1-2, with 7 bases matching TRBD1. CDR3 length: 15 amino acids. Trimming removed 4 bases from V and 3 bases from J; junction bases left unmatched: 8. Germline V lookup: CDR1 SGHVS, CDR2 FNYEAQ. The CDR3 region has the DNA TGTGCCAGCAGCTCTTACAGGGGCTTCGACTATGGCTACACCTTC. Translation: CASSSYRGFDYGYTF.

The chain is built from TRBV7-2 and TRBJ1-3; D unclear. Trimming removed 1 base at V and 3 bases at J, with 10 bases between. The germline CDR1 and CDR2 sequences are SGHTA and FQGNSA. CDR3 length equals 15 residues. The CDR3: CASSLDSADGNTIYF. For the CDR3, the DNA is TGTGCCAGCAGCTTAGATTCGGCGGATGGAAACACCATATATTTT.

This chain connects TRBV5-1 to TRBJ2-2; D gene unclear. CDR3 length: 16 residues. Germline V gene sequence: CDR1 SGHRS, CDR2 YFSETQ. V lost 2 bases, J lost 1 base, and 12 bases lay in between. Here the CDR3 DNA reads TGCGCCAGCAGCTTACGCAGCGTCATGAACACCGGGGAGCTGTTTTTT. Residues: CASSLRSVMNTGELFF.

In this sample, this clone turned up a few times. The rearrangement uses TRBV24-1 and TRBJ2-4, with a tentative D call TRBD2 (5 bases). There are 16 residues in the CDR3. With 2 bases removed from V and 0 bases from J, the gap between germline ends came to 10 bases. CDR1 KGHDR and CDR2 SFDVKD come from the germline V gene. The CDR3 sequence: CATSDSRALAKNIQYF. The CDR3, as DNA: TGTGCCACCAGTGATTCGAGGGCATTAGCCAAAAACATTCAGTACTTC.

J is TRBJ2-2 and V is TRBV27; D is undetermined. Germline CDR1 and CDR2: MNHEY and SMNVEV (reference sequence). V was shortened by 5 bases and J by 1 base, with 14 bases between the two germline ends. The CDR3 loop spans 16 amino acids. The CDR3: CASSPPTTMNTGELFF. In nucleotides, the CDR3 is TGTGCCAGCAGTCCCCCGACAACCATGAACACCGGGGAGCTGTTTTTT.

The chain uses TRBV18 and TRBJ2-5; 8 bases align to TRBD2. The germline V gene has CDR1 KGHSH and CDR2 LQKENI. With V trimmed by 3 bases and J by 5 bases, 14 bases remained unmatched. The CDR3 has 17 amino acids. The CDR3 reads CASSPGIPGLGSETQYF. The CDR3 bases are TGTGCCAGCTCACCCGGGATACCGGGACTAGGGTCGGAGACCCAGTACTTC.

This chain links TRBV19 with TRBJ2-7, with 10 bases identical to TRBD1. The CDR3 spans 11 residues. The junction had 3 bases not matched to a gene; V was cut back by 8 bases and J by 8 bases. In germline, CDR1 is LNHDA, CDR2 SQIVND (reference sequence). This chain's CDR3 is CASSTGGQQYF. CDR3 nucleotides: TGTGCCAGTTCGACAGGGGGCCAGCAGTACTTC.

The chain employs TRBV13 and TRBJ1-5; the D gene is possibly TRBD1 (5 bases). CDR3 size: 15 residues. Trimming cost V 0 bases and J 0 bases, with 6 bases left between them. Germline CDR1 is PRHDT and CDR2 is FYEKMQ (reference sequence). The CDR3 loop is CASSLGQVSNQPQHF. The CDR3 DNA reads as TGTGCCAGCAGCTTAGGACAGGTTAGCAATCAGCCCCAGCATTTT.

The chain recombines TRBV5-6 with TRBJ2-1; the match to TRBD1 covers 8 bases. Looked up from germline, CDR1 is SGHDT and CDR2 is YYEEEE. J gave up 8 bases and V 3 bases, and 10 bases lay outside the gene matches. This CDR3 comprises 15 residues. In DNA, the CDR3 is TGTGCCAGCAGCTCGTACAGGGGGTTAAGGGATGAGCAGTTCTTC. It codes for CASSSYRGLRDEQFF.

The J gene is TRBJ2-1, the V gene TRBV7-7; 11 bases agree with TRBD2. CDR1 and CDR2 (germline): SSHAT, FNYEAQ (reference sequence). CDR3 length equals 15 residues. Trimming removed 4 bases from V and 7 bases from J; junction bases left unmatched: 6. CDR3 residues: CASSSGLAAGNEQFF. CDR3 nucleotide sequence: TGTGCCAGCAGCTCGGGACTAGCGGCTGGTAATGAGCAGTTCTTC.

This clone was picked up a small number of times. The rearrangement uses TRBV27 and TRBJ2-7; possibly TRBD1 for D (6 bases). Germline CDR1 reads MNHEY; CDR2 reads SMNVEV (reference sequence). This CDR3 has 13 amino acids. V was cut by 2 bases and J by 6 bases, with 11 bases left in between. CDR3 sequence: CASSLRQGSEQYF. The CDR3 DNA follows: TGTGCCAGCAGTTTACGGCAGGGGAGCGAGCAGTACTTC.

V gene TRBV7-6 combines with J gene TRBJ2-1; 8 bases line up with TRBD2. The V gene end was trimmed by 2 bases and the J gene end by 4 bases; junction bases not matched to a gene: 4. Germline V gives CDR1 SGHVS, CDR2 FNYEAQ. CDR3 length: 15 residues. The CDR3 here is CASSLSSGPYNEQFF. In nucleotides, the CDR3 is TGTGCCAGCAGCTTATCTAGCGGGCCATACAATGAGCAGTTCTTC.

The chain links TRBV6-1 to TRBJ1-6; maybe TRBD1 (5 bases). CDR1 MNHNS and CDR2 SASEGT come from the germline V gene. The CDR3 extends over 16 amino acids. V shed 1 base and J shed 6 bases, with 13 bases lying between them. This CDR3 reads CASSEGWGDVNSPLHF. Here the CDR3 DNA reads TGTGCCAGCAGTGAAGGGTGGGGGGACGTTAATTCACCCCTCCACTTT.

This clone was counted only a few times. The chain recombines TRBV7-6 with TRBJ2-7; a possible D gene is TRBD2 (5 bases). Trimming cost V 0 bases and J 2 bases, with 11 bases left between them. Germline values: CDR1 SGHVS, CDR2 FNYEAQ. This CDR3 region has 15 residues. The CDR3 protein is CASSLALGVTYEQYF. CDR3 DNA: TGTGCCAGCAGCTTAGCTTTGGGAGTTACCTACGAGCAGTACTTC.

In nucleotides, the CDR3 is TGCGCCAGCAGCTTGCGCGGGACAGGGGGTTACGAGCAGTACTTC. It translates to CASSLRGTGGYEQYF. The J gene is TRBJ2-7, the V gene TRBV5-1; 11 bases align to TRBD1. Trimming removed 1 base from V and 4 bases from J; junction bases left unmatched: 4. Germline V gene sequence: CDR1 SGHRS, CDR2 YFSETQ. The CDR3 is 15 residues long.

V gene TRBV5-1 combines with J gene TRBJ2-1, with TRBD2 matching 8 bases. The CDR3 runs to 13 residues. Germline CDR1 SGHRS, CDR2 YFSETQ. J was trimmed by 10 bases and V by 2 bases; bases with no gene match: 5. CDR3 residues: CASSLVSGAEQFF. In DNA form, the CDR3 reads TGCGCCAGCAGCTTAGTTAGCGGGGCCGAGCAGTTCTTC.

The CDR3 region is CASSLERRPGKYGYTF. The CDR3 DNA sequence: TGTGCCAGCAGCTTAGAACGCCGTCCAGGGAAATATGGCTACACCTTC. The chain is built from TRBV11-2 and TRBJ1-2; D may be TRBD1 (5 bases). The germline gives CDR1 SGHAT, CDR2 FQNNGV. Trimming left V 0 bases short and J 5 bases short, with 16 bases between. The CDR3 runs to 16 residues.

V is TRBV4-1 and J is TRBJ2-3, with a weak D call TRBD2 (5 bases). Looked up from germline, CDR1 is MGHRA and CDR2 is YSYEKL. This CDR3 comprises 15 residues. V gave up 1 base and J gave up 0 bases, with 8 bases separating them. The CDR3 sequence: CASSQVRTSTDTQYF. The CDR3 nucleotides are TGCGCCAGCAGCCAAGTAAGGACTAGCACAGATACGCAGTATTTT.

This chain uses TRBV19 with TRBJ1-1, with TRBD1 identical over 7 bases. From germline, CDR1 is LNHDA and CDR2 SQIVND (reference sequence). The CDR3 length is 16 residues. Losses at the gene ends were 3 bases for V and 4 bases for J; bases not matched to a gene: 11. The CDR3 DNA sequence: TGTGCCAGTAGTATCGGCGCAGGGGGGAGCCTCACTGAAGCTTTCTTT. Its protein product is CASSIGAGGSLTEAFF.